This TCR beta chain originates from a study of blood T cell repertoires in COVID-19. Sequenced by immunoSEQ multiplex PCR; TCRdb stores in-frame clones only, minus some. The sample has around 300,000 clones; approximately 91% are singletons. A word on this clone: Other DNA sequences in this sample translate to the same CDR3.

The ends were cut back, 0 bases at V and 7 bases at J, with 10 bases in the middle. The CDR3 is 15 residues long. From germline, CDR1 is MNHEY and CDR2 SVGAGI. V is TRBV6-5 and J is TRBJ1-6; D is uncertain. Sequenced: peripheral blood. This TCR was sampled from a man aged 50 or older with acute or convalescent COVID-19. This chain's CDR3 is CASSYSGTANSPLHF. As DNA, the CDR3 is TGTGCCAGCAGTTACTCAGGCACAGCAAATTCACCCCTCCACTTT.